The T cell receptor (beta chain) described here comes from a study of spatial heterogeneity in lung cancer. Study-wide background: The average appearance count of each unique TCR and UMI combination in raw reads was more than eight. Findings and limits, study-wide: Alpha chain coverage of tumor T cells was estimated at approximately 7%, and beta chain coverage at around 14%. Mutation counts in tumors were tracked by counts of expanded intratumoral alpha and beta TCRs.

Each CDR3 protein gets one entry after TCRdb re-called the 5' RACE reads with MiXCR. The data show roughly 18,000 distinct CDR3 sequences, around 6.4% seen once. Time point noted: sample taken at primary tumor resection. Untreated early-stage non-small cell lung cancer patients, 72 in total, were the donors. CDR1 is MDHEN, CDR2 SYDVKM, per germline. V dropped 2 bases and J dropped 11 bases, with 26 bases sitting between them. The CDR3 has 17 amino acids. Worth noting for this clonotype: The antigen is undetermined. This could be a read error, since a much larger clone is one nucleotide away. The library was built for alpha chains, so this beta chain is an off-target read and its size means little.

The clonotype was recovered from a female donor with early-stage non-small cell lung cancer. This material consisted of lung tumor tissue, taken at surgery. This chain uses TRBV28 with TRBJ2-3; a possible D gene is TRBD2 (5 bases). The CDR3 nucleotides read TGTGCCAGCAGTTTACCTGGGAAGGGAAGCGGATTGGGTATGCAGTATTTT. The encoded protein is CASSLPGKGSGLGMQYF.